The clone carrying this T cell receptor beta chain appeared a few times. Its specificity is unknown. This sample stems from a study of Graves' ophthalmopathy and Graves' hyperthyroidism. Findings of the study overall: Blood repertoires reportedly contained most expanded thyroid clonotypes above 0.001 frequency.

V shed 3 bases and J 5 bases; nucleotides not matched to a gene: 1. The CDR3 spans 14 residues. The germline CDR1 and CDR2 sequences are SGDLS and YYNGEE. The authors amplified TCR beta CDR3 regions from RNA transcripts. First-round RT-PCR employed HTBI primers, with a second-round multiplex PCR after it. TCRdb processed the multiplex PCR reads anew with MiXCR; each CDR3 protein has one entry. There are about 550,000 distinct CDR3 sequences in the sample; approximately 37% occur only once, and about 4.2% lies in the top ten. The sample consisted of peripheral blood or thyroid tissue (not recorded which). The receptor was derived from an adult man with Graves' hyperthyroidism. V usage is TRBV9 and J usage is TRBJ2-2; TRBD2 aligns across 10 bases. This chain's CDR3 is CASSGGLATGELFF. Here the CDR3 DNA reads TGTGCCAGCAGCGGGGGACTAGCGACCGGGGAGCTGTTTTTT.